These 10 T cell receptor beta chains came from one sample sequenced in a study of beta chain features in type 1 diabetes. Antigens of these TCRs are unknown. Since all of the isolated RNA was reverse transcribed, expressed TCRB transcripts were what got sequenced. The data were produced by immunoSEQ multiplex PCR, yet TCRdb's version contains in-frame clones alone and is incomplete. This sample has roughly 140,000 clones, with approximately 10% found just once. Study outcomes and limitations: There was a moderate but significant shortening of TCRB CDR3s in all four CD4+ subsets of Type 1 diabetes patients.

The source material was central memory CD4+ T cells from blood. These receptors all come from a man aged 25 to 40 with type 1 diabetes.

This chain uses TRBV19 with TRBJ2-1; TRBD2 matches at 7 bases. The CDR3 is 15 residues long. Germline V gives CDR1 LNHDA, CDR2 SQIVND (reference sequence). With 4 bases clipped from V and 2 bases from J, the junction kept 5 bases outside the gene matches. The CDR3: CASSSGSSPYNEQFF. In DNA form, the CDR3 reads TGTGCCAGTAGTAGCGGGAGTAGTCCCTACAATGAGCAGTTCTTC.

This clone has only a few counts. The CDR3 loop is CASSLGTLRTTEAFF. The CDR3 DNA is TGTGCCAGCAGTTTGGGGACATTAAGGACCACTGAAGCTTTCTTT. The V call is TRBV27, the J call TRBJ1-1; D may be TRBD1 (6 bases). Germline V gene data show CDR1 as MNHEY and CDR2 as SMNVEV (reference sequence). Trimming shortened V by 3 bases and J by 4 bases, and 15 bases separated the two germline ends. The CDR3 spans 15 residues.

This clone was counted a few times. The chain recombines TRBV7-3 with TRBJ1-1; D is ambiguous. The CDR3 runs to 14 residues. V lost 5 bases, J lost 3 bases, and 13 bases lay in between. Germline V CDR1 and CDR2: SGHTA, FQGTGA. CDR3 DNA sequence: TGTGCCAGCAGCGCCCTGACATTGTACACTGAAGCTTTCTTT. This translates into CASSALTLYTEAFF. The full variable domain, its missing parts supplied by reference TRBV7-3 and TRBJ1-1, is GAGVSQTPSNKVTEKGKYVELRCDPISGHTALYWYRQSLGQGPEFLIYFQGTGAADDSGLPNDRFFAVRPEGSVSTLKIQRTERGDSAVYLCASSALTLYTEAFFGQGTRLTVV.

The sample holds a few counts of this clone. The CDR3 sequence is CASSRPSGMVRETQYF. CDR3 bases: TGTGCCAGCAGTAGACCTAGCGGGATGGTTCGAGAGACCCAGTACTTC. This sequence joins TRBV28 and TRBJ2-5; the match to TRBD2 covers 9 bases. Germline assignment: CDR1 MDHEN and CDR2 SYDVKM. Germline trimming cut 5 bases from V and 4 bases from J; bases unmatched to any gene: 11. There are 16 residues in the CDR3.

The genes are TRBV5-1 and TRBJ2-1; TRBD1 matches at 8 bases. Germline loops: CDR1 SGHRS, CDR2 YFSETQ. The CDR3 runs 15 residues. V shed 1 base and J 9 bases; nucleotides not matched to a gene: 9. The CDR3 loop reads CASSLIPDRAGEQFF. The CDR3 DNA sequence: TGCGCCAGCAGCTTGATTCCGGACAGGGCTGGTGAGCAGTTCTTC.

J is TRBJ2-3 and V is TRBV11-2, with 7 nucleotides matching TRBD2. V gave up 5 bases and J gave up 1 base; unmatched junction bases: 12. Germline V gene data show CDR1 as SGHAT and CDR2 as FQNNGV. The CDR3 loop spans 17 amino acids. CDR3 protein: CASSLLTAGDGTDTQYF. CDR3 nucleotides: TGTGCCAGCAGCCTTCTTACGGCGGGGGATGGCACAGATACGCAGTATTTT.

This clone was seen only a few times. V gene TRBV6-5 combines with J gene TRBJ2-7, with 8 bases matching TRBD2. With V trimmed by 2 bases and J by 6 bases, 3 bases remained unmatched. Germline CDR1 reads MNHEY; CDR2 reads SVGAGI. This CDR3 region has 13 residues. The CDR3: CASSYAGGPEQYF. CDR3 bases: TGTGCCAGCAGTTACGCGGGGGGCCCCGAGCAGTACTTC.

This clone showed up just a few times. The genes are TRBV25-1 and TRBJ2-3, with 10 bases identical to TRBD2. V was clipped by 1 base and J by 5 bases; unmatched bases: 3. Germline V CDR1 and CDR2: MGHDK, SYGVNS. This CDR3 has 15 residues. Written as DNA, the CDR3 is TGTGCCAGCAGTGAATCTGTAGCGGGAGGAGATACGCAGTATTTT. Translating gives CASSESVAGGDTQYF.

The chain carries TRBV7-2 and TRBJ2-5, with 8 bases aligning to TRBD2. Trimming cost V 6 bases and J 1 base; bases outside gene matches: 1. Germline assignment: CDR1 SGHTA and CDR2 FQGNSA. The CDR3 spans 13 residues. The CDR3 loop reads CASSSGIQETQYF. For the CDR3, the DNA is TGTGCCAGCAGTAGCGGGATCCAAGAGACCCAGTACTTC.

The J gene is TRBJ1-2, the V gene TRBV7-2, with 7 bases that match TRBD1. Germline loops: CDR1 SGHTA, CDR2 FQGNSA. The CDR3 covers 15 residues. After removal of 5 bases from V and 8 bases from J, the junction contained 14 bases not matched to a gene. CDR3 amino acids: CASSKDSTGPFGYTF. The CDR3 coding sequence is TGTGCCAGCAGCAAGGATTCGACAGGGCCCTTCGGCTACACCTTC. The whole variable domain, remainder taken from reference TRBV7-2 and TRBJ1-2, is GAGVSQSPSNKVTEKGKDVELRCDPISGHTALYWYRQSLGQGLEFLIYFQGNSAPDKSGLPSDRFSAERTGGSVSTLTIQRTQQEDSAVYLCASSKDSTGPFGYTFGSGTRLTVV.